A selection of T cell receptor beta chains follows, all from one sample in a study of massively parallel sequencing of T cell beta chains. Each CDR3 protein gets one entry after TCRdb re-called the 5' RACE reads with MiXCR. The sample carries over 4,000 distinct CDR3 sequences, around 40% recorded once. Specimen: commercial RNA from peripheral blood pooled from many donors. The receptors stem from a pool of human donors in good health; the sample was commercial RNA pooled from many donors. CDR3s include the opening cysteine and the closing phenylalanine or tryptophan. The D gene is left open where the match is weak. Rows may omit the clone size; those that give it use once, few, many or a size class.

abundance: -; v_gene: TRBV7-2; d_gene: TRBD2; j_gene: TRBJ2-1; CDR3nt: TGTGCCAGCAGCGAAACTAGCGGGAGTATCTATGAGCAGTTCTTC; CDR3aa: CASSETSGSIYEQFF
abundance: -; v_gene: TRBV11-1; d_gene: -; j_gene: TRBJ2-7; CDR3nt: TGTGCCAGCAGCTCCGGGACACTGGAGCAGTACTTC; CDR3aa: CASSSGTLEQYF
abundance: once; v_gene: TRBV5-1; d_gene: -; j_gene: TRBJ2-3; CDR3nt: TGCGCCAGCAGCCCCCTGGCGAGAAGCACAGATACGCAGTATTTT; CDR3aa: CASSPLARSTDTQYF
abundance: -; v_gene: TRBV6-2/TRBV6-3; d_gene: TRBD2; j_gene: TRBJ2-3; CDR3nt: TGTGCCAGCAGTTACTCGACTAGCGGGATAGATACGCAGTATTTT; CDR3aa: CASSYSTSGIDTQYF
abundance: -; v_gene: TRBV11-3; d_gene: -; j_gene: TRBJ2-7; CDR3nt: TGTGCCAGCAGCTTAGGGGGAAAGTACGAGCAGTACTTC; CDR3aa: CASSLGGKYEQYF
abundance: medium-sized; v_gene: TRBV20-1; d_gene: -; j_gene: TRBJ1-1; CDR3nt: TGCAGTGCTGCACTTATGAACACTGAAGCTTTCTTT; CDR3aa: CSAALMNTEAFF
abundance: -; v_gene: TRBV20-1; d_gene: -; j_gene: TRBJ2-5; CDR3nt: TGCAGTGCTGGACGACCCGAAGGGACCCAGTACTTC; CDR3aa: CSAGRPEGTQYF
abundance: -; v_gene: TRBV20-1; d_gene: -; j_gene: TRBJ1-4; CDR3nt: TGCAGTGCTAGAGATCCGAGGGAGGGTGATGAAAAACTGTTTTTT; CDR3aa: CSARDPREGDEKLFF
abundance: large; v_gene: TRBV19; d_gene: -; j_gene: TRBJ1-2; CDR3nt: TGTGCCAGTAGTATATTCGGGAACTATGGCTACACCTTC; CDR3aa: CASSIFGNYGYTF
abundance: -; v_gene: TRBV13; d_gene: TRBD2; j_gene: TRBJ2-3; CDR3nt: TGTGCCAGCAGCTTAGGAGCGGGAGGGAGCGCAGATACGCAGTATTTT; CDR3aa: CASSLGAGGSADTQYF
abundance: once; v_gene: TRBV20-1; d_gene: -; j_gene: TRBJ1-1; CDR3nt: TGCAGTGCTAGAAAGCTCAGGACACCGAACACTGAAGCTTTCTTT; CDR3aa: CSARKLRTPNTEAFF
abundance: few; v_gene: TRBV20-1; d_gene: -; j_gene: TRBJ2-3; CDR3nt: TGCAGTGCTAGAGATTTCGGATCTAGCACAGATACGCAGTATTTT; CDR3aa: CSARDFGSSTDTQYF
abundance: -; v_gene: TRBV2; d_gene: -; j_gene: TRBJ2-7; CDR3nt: TGTGCCAGCAGTGAAGGATTCATGGGACTCCACGAGCAGTACTTC; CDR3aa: CASSEGFMGLHEQYF
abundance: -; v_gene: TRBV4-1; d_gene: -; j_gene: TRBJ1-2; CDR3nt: TGCGCCAGCAGCCAAGACGAGGGGCGCGGCTATTGCTACACCTTC; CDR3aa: CASSQDEGRGYCYTF
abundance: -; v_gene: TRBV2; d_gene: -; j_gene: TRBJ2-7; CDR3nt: TGTGCCAGCAGTGATCAGGGGGGCGAGCAGTACTTC; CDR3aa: CASSDQGGEQYF
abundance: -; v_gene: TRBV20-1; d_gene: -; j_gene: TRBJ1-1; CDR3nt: TGCAGTGCTAGAGATCTAACAGCTACTGAAGCTTTCTTT; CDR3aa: CSARDLTATEAFF
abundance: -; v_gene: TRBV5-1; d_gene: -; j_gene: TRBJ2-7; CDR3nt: TGCGCCAGCGGGGACCCGGTAACCTACGAGCAGTACTTC; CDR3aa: CASGDPVTYEQYF
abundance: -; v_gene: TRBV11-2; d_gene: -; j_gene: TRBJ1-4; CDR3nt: TGTGCCAGCAGCCCCTCAAATGAAAAACTGTTTTTT; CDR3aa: CASSPSNEKLFF
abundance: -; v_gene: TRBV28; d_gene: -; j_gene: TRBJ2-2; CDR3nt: TGTGCCAGCAGTCCCCCCAGGGGTACCGGGGAGCTGTTTTTT; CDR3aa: CASSPPRGTGELFF
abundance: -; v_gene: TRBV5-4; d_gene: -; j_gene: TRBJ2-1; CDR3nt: TGTGCCAGCAGCTTGGCGACAGCCGCCTACAATGAGCAGTTCTTC; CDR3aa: CASSLATAAYNEQFF
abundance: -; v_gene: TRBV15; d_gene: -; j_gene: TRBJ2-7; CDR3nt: TGTGCCACCAGCAGAACCAGACAGGCAACCTACGAGCAGTACTTC; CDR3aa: CATSRTRQATYEQYF
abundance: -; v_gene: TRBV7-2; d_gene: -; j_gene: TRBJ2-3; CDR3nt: TGTGCCAGCAGCTACTTCCTAGGGGGGGATACGCAGTATTTT; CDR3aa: CASSYFLGGDTQYF
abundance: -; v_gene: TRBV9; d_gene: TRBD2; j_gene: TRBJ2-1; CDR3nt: TGTGCCAGCAGCCTAGCGGGAGCCGAGCAGTTCTTC; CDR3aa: CASSLAGAEQFF
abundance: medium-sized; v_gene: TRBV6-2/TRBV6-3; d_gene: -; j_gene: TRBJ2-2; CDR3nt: TGTGCCAGCAGTTACGGGGGGCGGACCGGGGAGCTGTTTTTT; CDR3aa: CASSYGGRTGELFF
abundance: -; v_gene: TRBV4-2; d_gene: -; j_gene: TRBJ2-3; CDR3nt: TGTGCCAGCAGCCCAGGGGCCTTCACAGATACGCAGTATTTT; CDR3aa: CASSPGAFTDTQYF
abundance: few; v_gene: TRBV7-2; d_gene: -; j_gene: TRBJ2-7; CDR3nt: TGTGCCAGCAGCTTACGAGTGAGATACGAGCAGTACTTC; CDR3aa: CASSLRVRYEQYF
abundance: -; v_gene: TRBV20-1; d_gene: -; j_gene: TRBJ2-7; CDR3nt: TGCAGTGCTAGACAGGACTACGAGCAGTACTTC; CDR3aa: CSARQDYEQYF
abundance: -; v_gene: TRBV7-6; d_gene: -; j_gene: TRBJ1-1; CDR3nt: TGTGCCAGCAGCTTGGGGACAAACCTGAACACTGAAGCTTTCTTT; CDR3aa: CASSLGTNLNTEAFF
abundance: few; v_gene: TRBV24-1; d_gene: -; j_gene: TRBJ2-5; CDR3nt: TGTGCCACCAGTGATCCCGAGGGGGAGACCCAGTACTTC; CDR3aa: CATSDPEGETQYF
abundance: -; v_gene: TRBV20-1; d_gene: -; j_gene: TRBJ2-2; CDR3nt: TGCAGTGCTAGAGATCGGGGAAAGGAGCTGTTTTTT; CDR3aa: CSARDRGKELFF
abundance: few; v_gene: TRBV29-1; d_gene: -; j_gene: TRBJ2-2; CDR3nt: TGCAGCGTTTGTGAACTATCGAACACCGGGGAGCTGTTTTTT; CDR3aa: CSVCELSNTGELFF
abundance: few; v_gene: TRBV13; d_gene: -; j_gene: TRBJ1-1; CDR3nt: TGTGCCAGCAGCCCTATGGGGCAGAACACTGAAGCTTTCTTT; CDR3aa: CASSPMGQNTEAFF
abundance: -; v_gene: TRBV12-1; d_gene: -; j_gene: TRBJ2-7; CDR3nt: TGTGCCAGCAGCTTGGACAGGGGGCCCTCCTACGAGCAGTACTTC; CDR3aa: CASSLDRGPSYEQYF
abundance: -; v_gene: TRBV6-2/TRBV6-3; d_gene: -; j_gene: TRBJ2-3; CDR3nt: TGTGCCAGCAGTTACTCTGGCGAGAACACAGATACGCAGTATTTT; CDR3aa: CASSYSGENTDTQYF
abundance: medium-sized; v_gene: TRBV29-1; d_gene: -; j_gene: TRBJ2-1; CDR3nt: TGCAGCGTTGCTCAGAATGAGCAGTTCTTC; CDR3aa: CSVAQNEQFF
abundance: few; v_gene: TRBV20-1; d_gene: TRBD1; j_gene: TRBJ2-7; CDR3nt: TGCAGTGCCCAGGACAGGGACCACGAGCAGTACTTC; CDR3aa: CSAQDRDHEQYF
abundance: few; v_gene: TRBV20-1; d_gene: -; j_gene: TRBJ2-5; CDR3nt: TGCAGTGCTAGACCTCCCCACCTGGAGACCCAGTACTTC; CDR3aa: CSARPPHLETQYF
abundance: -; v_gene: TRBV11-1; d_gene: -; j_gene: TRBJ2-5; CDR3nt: TGTGCCAGCAGCTTAGGATCGCTGACTCAAGAGACCCAGTACTTC; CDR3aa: CASSLGSLTQETQYF
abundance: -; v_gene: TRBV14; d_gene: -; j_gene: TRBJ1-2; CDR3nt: TGTGCCAGCAGCCAACCGGGTCAGTATGGCTACACCTTC; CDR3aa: CASSQPGQYGYTF
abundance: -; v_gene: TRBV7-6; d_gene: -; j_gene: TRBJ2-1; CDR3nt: TGTGCCAGCGTGGTCGGGGATGAGCAGTTCTTC; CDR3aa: CASVVGDEQFF
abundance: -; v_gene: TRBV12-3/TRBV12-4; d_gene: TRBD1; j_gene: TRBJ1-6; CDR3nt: TGTGCCAGCAATTTACAGGGGGCAAATTCACCCCTCCACTTT; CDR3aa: CASNLQGANSPLHF
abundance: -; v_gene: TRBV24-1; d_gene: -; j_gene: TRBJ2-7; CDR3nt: TGTGCCACCAGTGGTACAGGAGGCTCCTACGAGCAGTACTTC; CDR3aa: CATSGTGGSYEQYF
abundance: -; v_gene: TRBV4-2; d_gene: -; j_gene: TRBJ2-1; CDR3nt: TGTGCCAACAGCCAAGATCGTCAGGTGTACAATGAGCAGTTCTTC; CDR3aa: CANSQDRQVYNEQFF
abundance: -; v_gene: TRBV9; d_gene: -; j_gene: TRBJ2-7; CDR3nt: TGTGCCAGCAGCGGACACGGACAGTCCTCCTACGAGCAGTACTTC; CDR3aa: CASSGHGQSSYEQYF
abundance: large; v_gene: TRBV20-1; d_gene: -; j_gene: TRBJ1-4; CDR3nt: TGCAGTGGGGTAAAGGGAAATGAAAAACTGTTTTTT; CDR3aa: CSGVKGNEKLFF
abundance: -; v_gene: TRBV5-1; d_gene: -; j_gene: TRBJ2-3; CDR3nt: TGCGCCAGCAGCGGTGGACGCCTCACAGATACGCAGTATTTT; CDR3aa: CASSGGRLTDTQYF
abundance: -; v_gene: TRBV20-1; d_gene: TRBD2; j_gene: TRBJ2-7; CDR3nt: TGCAGTGCTAGACTAGCGGGGGGGCTCTACGAGCAGTACTTC; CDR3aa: CSARLAGGLYEQYF
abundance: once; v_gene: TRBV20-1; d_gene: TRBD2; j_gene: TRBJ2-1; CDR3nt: TGCAGTGCTAGAGATCAAGGCGGGGGAGAGGTTGAGCAGTTCTTC; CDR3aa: CSARDQGGGEVEQFF
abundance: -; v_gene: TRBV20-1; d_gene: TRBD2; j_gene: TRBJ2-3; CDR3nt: TGCAGTGCTAGAGACGAGACTAGCGGGGACACAGATACGCAGTATTTT; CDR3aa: CSARDETSGDTDTQYF
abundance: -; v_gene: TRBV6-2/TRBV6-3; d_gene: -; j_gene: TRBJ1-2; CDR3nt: TGTGCCAGCAGTTCAGGGAACTATGACTACACCTTC; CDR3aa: CASSSGNYDYTF
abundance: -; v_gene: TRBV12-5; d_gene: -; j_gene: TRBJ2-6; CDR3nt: TGTGCTAGTGCTCCCCCTGGGGCCAACGTCCTGACTTTC; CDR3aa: CASAPPGANVLTF
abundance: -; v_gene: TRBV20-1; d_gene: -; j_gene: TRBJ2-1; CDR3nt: TGCAGTGCTAGATTAGCGGTTAATGAGCAGTTCTTC; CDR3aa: CSARLAVNEQFF
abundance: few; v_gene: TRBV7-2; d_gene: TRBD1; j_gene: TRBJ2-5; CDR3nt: TGTGCCAGCAGCTTTCAGGGGGTCCAAGAGACCCAGTACTTC; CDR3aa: CASSFQGVQETQYF
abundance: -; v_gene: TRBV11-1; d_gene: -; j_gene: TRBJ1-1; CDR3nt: TGTGCCAGCAGCTTAGCAGGGGCGGAAGTCACTGAAGCTTTCTTT; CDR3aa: CASSLAGAEVTEAFF
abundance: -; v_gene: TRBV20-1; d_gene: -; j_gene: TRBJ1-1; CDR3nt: TGCAGTGCTAGCCCTGGACAAGGAGCTTTCTTT; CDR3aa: CSASPGQGAFF
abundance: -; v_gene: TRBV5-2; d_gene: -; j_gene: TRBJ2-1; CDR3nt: TGTGCCAGCAAGGAGGGCTCCTACAATGAGCAGTTCTTC; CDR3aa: CASKEGSYNEQFF
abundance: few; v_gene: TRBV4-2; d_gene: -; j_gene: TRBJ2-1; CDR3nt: TGTGCCAGCAGCCCGGTTACAAATGAGCAGTTCTTC; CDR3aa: CASSPVTNEQFF
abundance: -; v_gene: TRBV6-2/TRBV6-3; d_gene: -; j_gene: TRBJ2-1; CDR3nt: TGTGCCAGCACCGTCCCGGGGAAAAGCAATGAGCAGTTCTTC; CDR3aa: CASTVPGKSNEQFF